Given below is one T cell receptor beta chain in context. Time point reported: patch test 2, 6 weeks after DPC sensitization. The treatment: therapeutic diphenylcyclopropenone sensitization with weekly scalp DPC. This sample is part of a study of human T cells and chemical hapten exposure. Each CDR3 protein gets one entry after TCRdb re-called the RACE reads with MiXCR. This table holds approximately 350,000 distinct CDR3 sequences, around 6% found once. The germline V gene has CDR1 MNHEY and CDR2 SVGAGI. V lost 5 bases and J lost 7; bases outside the gene matches: 10. The CDR3 extends over 15 amino acids.

Sequenced here: whole blood, sampled in connection with sensitization to the hapten diphenylcyclopropenone (DPC). The chain joins TRBV6-5 to TRBJ1-4, with 7 bases aligning to TRBD1. The source is a young woman with alopecia areata. Some clones in this sample may be carry-over from other donors' samples. CDR3 region: CASSSLTGRAEKLFF. The CDR3 DNA reads TGTGCCAGCAGTAGCCTGACAGGGAGGGCTGAAAAACTGTTTTTT.